Below, 25 T cell receptor beta chains from the same sample are listed, as sequenced in a study of blood T cell repertoires in COVID-19. Sequenced by immunoSEQ multiplex PCR; TCRdb stores in-frame clones only, minus some. The sample lists about 220,000 clones, around 86% occurring once. Sequencing input: peripheral blood. These receptors all come from a woman aged 65 to 85 with COVID-19, enrolled during active disease.

Only one count was recorded for this clone. This rearrangement joins TRBV2 to TRBJ2-1, with D perhaps TRBD2 (5 bases). Trimming pared 4 bases from V and 12 bases from J, leaving 13 bases between. Germline-derived CDR1 and CDR2 are SNHLY and FYNNEI. CDR3 length: 12 amino acids. For the CDR3, the DNA is TGTGCCAGCAGTGGAAGTGAGGGTGGGCAGTTCTTC. It encodes CASSGSEGGQFF.

This clone was seen just once. The genes are TRBV4-3 and TRBJ2-3; 10 bases match TRBD2. Germline assignment: CDR1 LGHNA and CDR2 YSLEER. Trimming at V came to 0 bases and at J to 2 bases, leaving 17 bases not matched to a gene. This CDR3 region has 21 residues. CDR3 sequence: CASSQDRGLPSGSLATDTQYF. DNA for the CDR3: TGCGCCAGCAGCCAAGATCGAGGACTTCCTAGCGGGAGTCTTGCCACAGATACGCAGTATTTT.

V and J are TRBV2 and TRBJ2-7; 7 nucleotides align to TRBD1. Germline V CDR1 and CDR2: SNHLY, FYNNEI. V lost 6 bases to trimming and J lost 2 bases; unmatched junction nucleotides: 7. CDR3 length: 14 amino acids. CDR3 loop: CASRRQGDTYEQYF. The CDR3 coding sequence is TGTGCCAGCAGGCGCCAGGGGGATACCTACGAGCAGTACTTC.

The V and J genes are TRBV5-5 and TRBJ1-5; TRBD1 aligns across 9 bases. This CDR3 is built from 16 residues. The V and J ends lost 7 bases and 4 bases, in that order; junction bases with no gene match: 12. Looked up from germline, CDR1 is SGHKS and CDR2 is YYEKEE (reference sequence). The CDR3: CASRPGTGIGNQPQHF. DNA for the CDR3: TGTGCCAGCCGGCCCGGGACAGGGATTGGTAATCAGCCCCAGCATTTT.

This chain connects TRBV7-2 to TRBJ2-7; D possibly corresponds to TRBD2 (7 bases). V was cut by 1 base and J by 6 bases, with 19 bases left in between. The CDR3 is 16 amino acids. CDR1 SGHTA and CDR2 FQGNSA come from the germline V gene. The CDR3, as DNA: TGTGCCAGCAGCTTAGTGTCGGGGTCCGGGGGGCTCGAGCAGTACTTC. Translating gives CASSLVSGSGGLEQYF.

The CDR3 DNA sequence: TGTGCCAGCAGTGAACCGGGACTAAGTGAGAACATTCAGTACTTC. Protein sequence: CASSEPGLSENIQYF. The chain carries TRBV6-1 and TRBJ2-4; 7 nucleotides line up with TRBD2. Germline assignment: CDR1 MNHNS and CDR2 SASEGT. Trimming cost V 2 bases and J 7 bases; bases outside gene matches: 8. The CDR3 is 15 residues long.

This chain links TRBV7-2 with TRBJ2-5, with D unclear. Germline assignment: CDR1 SGHTA and CDR2 FQGNSA. The CDR3 is 13 amino acids. V lost 5 bases to trimming and J lost 4 bases, with 11 bases between them. The CDR3 nucleotides read TGTGCCAGCAGCCCCAAGCCCCCAGAGACCCAGTACTTC. Its translation: CASSPKPPETQYF.

V gene TRBV3-1 (or the pseudogene TRBV3-2) combines with J gene TRBJ2-1, with 8 bases that match TRBD2. The junction had 15 bases not matched to a gene; V was cut back by 5 bases and J by 6 bases. CDR3 length equals 17 residues. Germline V gene lookup returns CDR1 LGHDT and CDR2 YNNKEL (reference sequence). CDR3 nucleotide sequence: TGTGCCAGCAGCTTTCGATCCGGGACTAGTATCTCCAATGAGCAGTTCTTC. Protein: CASSFRSGTSISNEQFF.

The J gene is TRBJ2-3, the V gene TRBV19; 7 bases are a match to TRBD1. Germline loops: CDR1 LNHDA, CDR2 SQIVND (reference sequence). Trimming took 3 bases from V and 0 from J; bases not matched to a gene: 0. The CDR3 totals 14 residues. The CDR3 nucleotides are TGTGCCAGTAGTATGGGACAGAGCACAGATACGCAGTATTTT. This codes for CASSMGQSTDTQYF. Complete variable domain (other parts from reference TRBV19 and TRBJ2-3): DGGITQSPKYLFRKEGQNVTLSCEQNLNHDAMYWYRQDPGQGLRLIYYSQIVNDFQKGDIAEGYSVSREKKESFPLTVTSAQKNPTAFYLCASSMGQSTDTQYFGPGTRLTVL.

The rearrangement links TRBV7-9 to TRBJ2-7, with TRBD2 as a possible D gene (5 bases). The CDR3 length is 14 residues. Trimming removed 3 bases from V and 3 bases from J, with 12 bases in between. CDR1 and CDR2 from the germline V gene are SEHNR and FQNEAQ (reference sequence). Here the CDR3 reads CASSFGGAVYEQYF. Written as DNA, the CDR3 is TGTGCCAGCAGCTTCGGAGGAGCCGTCTACGAGCAGTACTTC.

This clone was detected only a few times. The chain has TRBV5-5 and TRBJ2-2; tentatively, D is TRBD2 (6 bases). V gave up 1 base and J gave up 4 bases, with 11 bases separating them. CDR3 length: 15 residues. Germline-derived CDR1 and CDR2 are SGHKS and YYEKEE (reference sequence). CDR3 DNA: TGTGCCAGCAGCTTGAGAGGGACTGGCACCGGGGAGCTGTTTTTT. Its protein is CASSLRGTGTGELFF.

The chain carries TRBV25-1 and TRBJ1-1, with unresolved D. This CDR3 spans 15 amino acids. Germline V CDR1 and CDR2: MGHDK, SYGVNS. Between the trimmed V and J ends, which lost 7 bases and 0 bases, there was a span of 15 bases. The CDR3 protein is CASTEESLMNTEAFF. The CDR3 DNA reads TGTGCCAGCACCGAAGAGTCGCTCATGAACACTGAAGCTTTCTTT.

The sample holds a few counts of this clone. CDR3 sequence (DNA): TGTGCCAGCAGCTTAAATTTCATCACCGGGGAGCTGTTTTTT. This encodes CASSLNFITGELFF. The chain recombines TRBV7-3 with TRBJ2-2; unclear D gene. CDR3 length: 14 residues. The germline gives CDR1 SGHTA, CDR2 FQGTGA. V was shortened by 1 base and J by 4 bases, with 7 bases between the two germline ends.

The chain recombines TRBV9 with TRBJ1-6, with TRBD1 matching 7 bases. The CDR3 has 18 amino acids. Germline V CDR1 and CDR2: SGDLS, YYNGEE. V gave up 0 bases and J gave up 4 bases; unmatched junction bases: 10. The CDR3 loop reads CASSVDPTGTAYNSPLHF. The CDR3 DNA reads TGTGCCAGCAGCGTAGACCCAACCGGGACAGCTTATAATTCACCCCTCCACTTT. The full variable domain, in which reference TRBV9 and TRBJ1-6 provide the parts outside the CDR3, is DSGVTQTPKHLITATGQRVTLRCSPRSGDLSVYWYQQSLDQGLQFLIQYYNGEERAKGNILERFSAQQFPDLHSELNLSSLELGDSALYFCASSVDPTGTAYNSPLHFGNGTRLTVT.

This clone came up many times. The rearrangement uses TRBV19 and TRBJ2-2, with D possibly TRBD2 on 5 matching bases. The germline V and J ends were trimmed by 4 bases and 6 bases, with 9 bases remaining between them. This CDR3 spans 13 amino acids. CDR1 LNHDA and CDR2 SQIVND come from the germline V gene (reference sequence). The DNA of the CDR3 is TGTGCCAGTAGTACCCGGGAACCCGGGGAGCTGTTTTTT. Its protein product is CASSTREPGELFF.

This chain connects TRBV6-5 to TRBJ2-2; 7 bases align to TRBD2. The CDR3 contains 16 residues. CDR1 is MNHEY, CDR2 SVGAGI, per germline. J gave up 7 bases and V 2 bases, and 10 bases lay outside the gene matches. CDR3 nucleotide sequence: TGTGCCAGCAGTTACCGCCGACTAGCACTCGGCGGGGAGCTGTTTTTT. This gives the protein CASSYRRLALGGELFF.

This sequence joins TRBV4-3 and TRBJ2-1; 8 bases map to TRBD2. The CDR3 has 17 residues. Unmatched junction bases numbered 8, after V lost 0 bases and J lost 4 bases. CDR1 LGHNA and CDR2 YSLEER come from the germline V gene. CDR3 region: CASSQDYGTRAYNEQFF. In DNA form, the CDR3 reads TGCGCCAGCAGCCAAGATTACGGGACTAGGGCTTACAATGAGCAGTTCTTC.

The chain couples TRBV5-1 to TRBJ1-1; TRBD1 is a possible D gene (5 bases). The CDR3 length is 13 residues. The germline V and J ends were trimmed by 4 bases and 5 bases, with 12 bases remaining between them. CDR1 is SGHRS and CDR2 is YFSETQ in the germline V gene. The chain's CDR3 is CASSNPAGTEAFF. In nucleotides, the CDR3 is TGCGCCAGCAGCAACCCCGCAGGGACTGAAGCTTTCTTT.

Notes on this clone: This same CDR3 is encoded by further DNA sequences in the sample. V and J are TRBV9 and TRBJ1-3; D ambiguous. Looked up from germline, CDR1 is SGDLS and CDR2 is YYNGEE. The CDR3 loop spans 16 amino acids. V was cut by 4 bases and J by 0 bases, with 14 bases left in between. CDR3 nucleotides: TGTGCCAGCAGCCCCCGGGGAGATCCCTCTGGAAACACCATATATTTT. Amino acids: CASSPRGDPSGNTIYF. Full variable domain (remainder filled in from reference TRBV9 and TRBJ1-3): DSGVTQTPKHLITATGQRVTLRCSPRSGDLSVYWYQQSLDQGLQFLIQYYNGEERAKGNILERFSAQQFPDLHSELNLSSLELGDSALYFCASSPRGDPSGNTIYFGEGSWLTVV.

This chain joins TRBV18 and TRBJ1-1, with D possibly matching TRBD1 (6 bases). Germline V CDR1 and CDR2: KGHSH, LQKENI. V was clipped by 2 bases and J by 6 bases, with 10 bases between them. The CDR3 loop spans 13 amino acids. The DNA of the CDR3 is TGTGCCAGCTCACCATACAGGGATTCTGAAGCTTTCTTT. Translation gives CASSPYRDSEAFF.

The V and J genes are TRBV29-1 and TRBJ1-2; 8 nucleotides align to TRBD1. CDR3 length: 9 amino acids. Germline assignment: CDR1 SQVTM and CDR2 ANQGSEA. The CDR3: CTTGDGYTF. CDR3 bases: TGCACGACAGGGGATGGCTACACCTTC.

The rearrangement uses TRBV20-1 and TRBJ1-1; TRBD1 aligns across 8 bases. The germline V gene encodes CDR1 DFQATT and CDR2 SNEGSKA (reference sequence). This CDR3 region has 11 residues. Trimming removed 6 bases from V and 6 bases from J; junction bases left unmatched: 3. CDR3 in DNA: TGCAGTGCGCAGGGGGCCTCTGAAGCTTTCTTT. It encodes CSAQGASEAFF.

As regards this clone: One junction end does not reproduce the germline sequence, and a read error may be involved. The rearrangement uses TRBV28 and TRBJ2-3, with a possible D match to TRBD2 (5 bases). Looked up from germline, CDR1 is MDHEN and CDR2 is SYDVKM. The CDR3 is 18 residues long. The CDR3 loop reads CASSVWVANPGGTDTQYF. The CDR3 DNA is TGTGCCAGCAGTGTATGGGTAGCGAACCCCGGAGGCACAGATACGCAGTATTTT.

The chain employs TRBV19 and TRBJ1-2; 12 nucleotides line up with TRBD1. V shed 5 bases and J 7 bases; nucleotides not matched to a gene: 8. Looked up from germline, CDR1 is LNHDA and CDR2 is SQIVND (reference sequence). The CDR3 covers 15 residues. CDR3 DNA sequence: TGTGCCAGTAGTTTCGGGGGACAGGGGGCGCTTGGCTACACCTTC. Encoded protein: CASSFGGQGALGYTF.

J is TRBJ2-1 and V is TRBV28, with TRBD2 matching 9 bases. Germline CDR1 is MDHEN and CDR2 is SYDVKM. Germline trimming cut 4 bases from V and 4 bases from J; bases unmatched to any gene: 5. The CDR3 totals 15 residues. The CDR3 DNA follows: TGTGCCAGCAGTTCCCTAGCGGGGCGGTACAATGAGCAGTTCTTC. This sequence encodes CASSSLAGRYNEQFF.